This T cell receptor (beta chain) originates from a study of molecular identifiers for immune sequencing clone quantification. Study at large: The replicate experiment used RNA from roughly 21,000 or 96,000 naive CD8 cells. This RNA was split into five aliquots, and four of them were sequenced. Study results and caveats: Even with some 1 million naive cells present, spiked Jurkat TCR RNA from one cell was reportedly detectable.

MiXCR, applied by TCRdb to the PCR reads, yields one record per CDR3 protein. The data contain about half a million distinct CDR3 sequences, roughly 24% of them singletons. This clonotype was seen only a few times. Its antigen is unidentified. The CDR3 sequence is 15 residues long. Germline assignment: CDR1 LNHDA and CDR2 SQIVND (reference sequence). The V segment lost 5 bases and the J segment 0 bases; nucleotides outside the gene matches: 7. Naive CD8 library inputs spanned roughly 20,000 to 1,100,000 sorted cells and 10%, 30% or 50% RNA. Using a CD8+CD4-CCR7+CD45RA+ phenotype, naive CD8 T cells were sorted.

The sequenced sample was naive CD8+ T cells from blood, with Jurkat cell RNA spiked in. Subset described: FACS-sorted CD8+CD4-CCR7+CD45RA+ naive T cells. The chain links TRBV19 to TRBJ2-7, with 7 bases matching TRBD1. The source of this sequence is a human donor in good health. Some libraries in this study had Jurkat cell RNA spiked in. The CDR3 protein is CASSLGTVPSYEQYF. CDR3 nucleotides: TGTGCCAGTAGTCTCGGGACAGTGCCCTCCTACGAGCAGTACTTC.